The 20 T cell receptor beta chains below all came from one sample that was sequenced in a study of identifying expanded T cells in peripheral blood. Some clones are missing from TCRdb's copy, which holds only in-frame ones; the method was immunoSEQ multiplex PCR. The table has under 120,000 clones, around 89% seen once. Material for sequencing was blood. All receptors derive from a person aged 18 to 75 in good health.

The chain links TRBV6-5 to TRBJ2-3; D possibly corresponds to TRBD2 (6 bases). In germline, CDR1 is MNHEY, CDR2 SVGAGI. CDR3 length: 16 residues. The V and J ends lost 2 bases and 3 bases respectively, with 15 bases between them. CDR3 DNA: TGTGCCAGCAGTTACGATAGCGGTGGGGGAACAGATACGCAGTATTTT. Translating gives CASSYDSGGGTDTQYF.

V usage is TRBV6-5 and J usage is TRBJ2-1; possibly TRBD1 or TRBD2 for D (6 bases each). Trimming stripped 0 bases from V and 8 bases from J, with 17 bases between. Germline V lookup: CDR1 MNHEY, CDR2 SVGAGI. This CDR3 region has 16 residues. The CDR3 nucleotides are TGTGCCAGCAGTTACTCGAGTACGGGGGCATCGGATGAGCAGTTCTTC. Translated, it gives CASSYSSTGASDEQFF.

The chain is built from TRBV7-2 and TRBJ2-7; possibly TRBD1 or TRBD2 for D (5 bases each). The CDR3 consists of 14 residues. Germline loops: CDR1 SGHTA, CDR2 FQGNSA. Trimming stripped 5 bases from V and 3 bases from J, with 14 bases between. For the CDR3, the DNA is TGTGCCAGCAGCCCGGATTGGGACGTCTACGAGCAGTACTTC. It encodes CASSPDWDVYEQYF.

This sequence joins TRBV5-1 and TRBJ1-1; D gene ambiguous. Per the germline V gene, CDR1 is SGHRS and CDR2 is YFSETQ. The CDR3 sequence is 16 residues long. Trimming removed 3 bases from V and 1 base from J, with 16 bases in between. The DNA of the CDR3 is TGCGCCAGCAGCTCTGGGTCGGGCGGAACGAACACTGAAGCTTTCTTT. Protein product: CASSSGSGGTNTEAFF. Together with reference TRBV5-1 and TRBJ1-1, the CDR3 gives the full variable domain: KAGVTQTPRYLIKTRGQQVTLSCSPISGHRSVSWYQQTPGQGLQFLFEYFSETQRNKGNFPGRFSGRQFSNSRSEMNVSTLELGDSALYLCASSSGSGGTNTEAFFGQGTRLTVV.

V and J are TRBV5-4 and TRBJ2-3; 12 bases match TRBD2. Per germline, CDR1 SGHNT and CDR2 YYREEE (reference sequence). J lost 5 bases, V lost 7 bases, and 8 bases had no gene match. CDR3 size: 15 residues. The CDR3 DNA follows: TGTGCCAGCGTTGCTAGCGGGGGGGCTCAAGATACGCAGTATTTT. Protein product: CASVASGGAQDTQYF.

A single count supports this clone. The V gene is TRBV28, the J gene TRBJ1-4; 10 bases line up with TRBD1. J was trimmed by 6 bases and V by 3 bases; bases with no gene match: 4. This CDR3 is 15 amino acids long. The germline V gene has CDR1 MDHEN and CDR2 SYDVKM. The CDR3 region is CASSFGTGVDEKLFF. Written as DNA, the CDR3 is TGTGCCAGCAGTTTTGGGACAGGGGTCGATGAAAAACTGTTTTTT.

The chain uses TRBV6-1 and TRBJ2-1; D not certain. Per the germline V gene, CDR1 is MNHNS and CDR2 is SASEGT. Trimming stripped 5 bases from V and 0 bases from J, with 11 bases between. CDR3 size: 15 residues. The CDR3 coding sequence is TGTGCCAGCAGTTCGGAGATGAGCTCCTACAATGAGCAGTTCTTC. Translation: CASSSEMSSYNEQFF.

This chain links TRBV6-5 with TRBJ2-5, with 7 bases fitting TRBD2. CDR3 size: 14 residues. The trim removed 2 bases at V and 10 bases at J, leaving 10 bases unmatched. Germline V gene lookup returns CDR1 MNHEY and CDR2 SVGAGI. In DNA form, the CDR3 reads TGTGCCAGCAGTTACGGAGCGGGGACCGGAGGCCAGTACTTC. This codes for CASSYGAGTGGQYF.

This chain joins TRBV6-5 and TRBJ1-1; no definite D call. V was trimmed by 9 bases and J by 5 bases, leaving 10 bases between them. The CDR3 runs 11 residues. Germline V gives CDR1 MNHEY, CDR2 SVGAGI. CDR3 DNA: TGTGCCAGTATCCGGGCTACTGAAGCTTTCTTT. The encoded protein is CASIRATEAFF.

V gene TRBV6-1 combines with J gene TRBJ2-7; D possibly uses TRBD1 or TRBD2 (6 bases each). Trimming took off 7 bases at V and 4 bases at J, with 11 bases between the two ends. This CDR3 is 12 amino acids long. In germline, CDR1 is MNHNS, CDR2 SASEGT. This CDR3 is CASKGGGYEQYF. DNA for the CDR3: TGTGCCAGCAAGGGGGGTGGATACGAGCAGTACTTC.

This clone appeared a single time. This sequence joins TRBV10-3 and TRBJ2-3; D is possibly TRBD1 or TRBD2 (5 bases each). CDR3 length: 13 residues. V gave up 11 bases and J gave up 6 bases, with 18 bases separating them. Germline V CDR1 and CDR2: ENHRY, SYGVKD. CDR3 region: CASSEGLGDTQYF. The CDR3, as DNA: TGTGCCTCCAGCGAGGGGTTGGGGGATACGCAGTATTTT.

The V gene is TRBV5-1, the J gene TRBJ1-2; TRBD1 matches at 9 bases. The CDR3 covers 14 residues. The germline V gene has CDR1 SGHRS and CDR2 YFSETQ. Germline trimming cut 4 bases from V and 4 bases from J; bases unmatched to any gene: 5. CDR3 bases: TGCGCCAGCAGCCCCGGGACAGGGACCTATGGCTACACCTTC. Amino acids: CASSPGTGTYGYTF.

V is TRBV6-5 and J is TRBJ2-3, with D perhaps assigned TRBD1 or TRBD2 (5 bases each). Germline V CDR1 and CDR2: MNHEY, SVGAGI. Trimming removed 5 bases from V and 3 bases from J, with 12 bases in between. The CDR3 is made up of 14 amino acids. The CDR3 region is CASSQSGSTDTQYF. The CDR3 DNA reads as TGTGCCAGCAGTCAGTCAGGGAGTACAGATACGCAGTATTTT.

The chain uses TRBV6-1 and TRBJ1-5; D ambiguous. The CDR3 is 15 amino acids. From germline, CDR1 is MNHNS and CDR2 SASEGT. Trimming left V 6 bases short and J 5 bases short, with 17 bases between. CDR3: CASSPRPRLDQPQHF. The CDR3 region has the DNA TGTGCCAGCAGCCCACGCCCACGTCTGGATCAGCCCCAGCATTTT.

The chain joins TRBV6-5 to TRBJ2-7; maybe TRBD2 (5 bases). V was trimmed by 5 bases and J by 6 bases, leaving 17 bases between them. Per the germline V gene, CDR1 is MNHEY and CDR2 is SVGAGI. The CDR3 consists of 14 residues. CDR3 residues: CASSDWTMEAEQYF. CDR3 coding DNA: TGTGCCAGCAGTGACTGGACCATGGAGGCCGAGCAGTACTTC.

This chain links TRBV18 with TRBJ2-4; TRBD1 matches at 10 bases. From germline, CDR1 is KGHSH and CDR2 LQKENI. CDR3 length: 17 residues. The V segment lost 3 bases and the J segment 2 bases; nucleotides outside the gene matches: 7. The CDR3 region is CASSPGQGTTSKNIQYF. CDR3 in DNA: TGTGCCAGCTCACCGGGACAGGGGACCACTTCCAAAAACATTCAGTACTTC.

The chain is built from TRBV4-3 and TRBJ2-3; D gene uncertain. Germline V gene lookup returns CDR1 LGHNA and CDR2 YSLEER. The CDR3 length is 15 residues. The V end lost 0 bases, the J end lost 6 bases, and 13 bases lay between the germline ends. Here the CDR3 reads CASSQDSLALDTQYF. CDR3 in DNA: TGCGCCAGCAGCCAAGACTCTTTGGCGTTGGATACGCAGTATTTT.

V usage is TRBV28 and J usage is TRBJ2-3, with TRBD2 as a possible D gene (5 bases). V gave up 6 bases and J gave up 0 bases, with 13 bases separating them. Germline-derived CDR1 and CDR2 are MDHEN and SYDVKM. The CDR3 totals 15 residues. The chain's CDR3 is CASSPGLSSTDTQYF. DNA for the CDR3: TGTGCCAGCAGCCCTGGACTCTCTAGCACAGATACGCAGTATTTT.

This clone was picked up one time. The rearrangement uses TRBV7-2 and TRBJ2-3; 13 bases align to TRBD2. This CDR3 has 18 amino acids. Germline CDR1 reads SGHTA; CDR2 reads FQGNSA. Trimming removed 5 bases from V and 2 bases from J; junction bases left unmatched: 10. CDR3 protein: CASSPYRLAGGHTDTQYF. CDR3 nucleotides: TGTGCCAGCAGCCCGTACCGACTAGCGGGGGGACACACAGATACGCAGTATTTT. The full variable domain, rest sourced from reference TRBV7-2 and TRBJ2-3, is GAGVSQSPSNKVTEKGKDVELRCDPISGHTALYWYRQSLGQGLEFLIYFQGNSAPDKSGLPSDRFSAERTGGSVSTLTIQRTQQEDSAVYLCASSPYRLAGGHTDTQYFGPGTRLTVL.

The V gene is TRBV5-1, the J gene TRBJ2-2; D remains unclear. V shed 2 bases and J shed 0 bases, with 5 bases lying between them. The CDR3 sequence is 14 residues long. CDR1 is SGHRS, CDR2 YFSETQ, per germline. The CDR3 protein is CASSFRSNTGELFF. CDR3 nucleotides: TGCGCCAGCAGCTTTCGATCGAACACCGGGGAGCTGTTTTTT.